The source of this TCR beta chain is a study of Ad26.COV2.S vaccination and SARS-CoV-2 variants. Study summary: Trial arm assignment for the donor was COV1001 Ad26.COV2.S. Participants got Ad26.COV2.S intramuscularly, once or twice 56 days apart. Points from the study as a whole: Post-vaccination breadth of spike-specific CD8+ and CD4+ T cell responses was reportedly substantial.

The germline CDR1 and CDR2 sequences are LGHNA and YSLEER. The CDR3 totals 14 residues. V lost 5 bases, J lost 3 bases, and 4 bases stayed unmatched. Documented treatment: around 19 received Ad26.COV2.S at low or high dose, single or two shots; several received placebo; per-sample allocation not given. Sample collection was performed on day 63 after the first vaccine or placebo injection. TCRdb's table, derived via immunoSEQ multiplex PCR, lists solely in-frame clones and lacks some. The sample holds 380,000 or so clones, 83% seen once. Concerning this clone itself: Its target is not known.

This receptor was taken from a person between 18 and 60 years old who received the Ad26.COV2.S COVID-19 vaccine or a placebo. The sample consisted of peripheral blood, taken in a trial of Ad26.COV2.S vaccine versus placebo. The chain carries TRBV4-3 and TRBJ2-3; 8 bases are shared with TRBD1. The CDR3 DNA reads TGCGCCAGCAGCTACGGACAGGGAACAGATACGCAGTATTTT. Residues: CASSYGQGTDTQYF.